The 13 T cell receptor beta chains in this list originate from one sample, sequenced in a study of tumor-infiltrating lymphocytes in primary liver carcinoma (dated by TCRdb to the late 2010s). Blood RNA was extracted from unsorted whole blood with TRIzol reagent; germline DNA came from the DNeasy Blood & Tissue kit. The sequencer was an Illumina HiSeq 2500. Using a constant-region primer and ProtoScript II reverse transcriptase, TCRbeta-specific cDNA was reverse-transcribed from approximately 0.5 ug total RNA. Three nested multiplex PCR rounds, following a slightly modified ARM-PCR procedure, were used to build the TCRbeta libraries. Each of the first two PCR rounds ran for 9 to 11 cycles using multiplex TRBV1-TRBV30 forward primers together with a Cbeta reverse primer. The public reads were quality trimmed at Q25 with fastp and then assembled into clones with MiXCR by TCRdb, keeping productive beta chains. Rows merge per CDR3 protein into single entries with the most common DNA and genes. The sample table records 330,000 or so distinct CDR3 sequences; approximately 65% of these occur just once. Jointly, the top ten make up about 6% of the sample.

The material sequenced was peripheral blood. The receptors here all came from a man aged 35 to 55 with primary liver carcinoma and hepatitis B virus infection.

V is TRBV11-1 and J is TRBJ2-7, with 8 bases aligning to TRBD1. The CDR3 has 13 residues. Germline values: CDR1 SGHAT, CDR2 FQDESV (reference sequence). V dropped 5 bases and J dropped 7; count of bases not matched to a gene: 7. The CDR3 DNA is TGTGCCAGCAGCACGGACAGGGACGGGGAGCAGTACTTC. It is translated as CASSTDRDGEQYF.

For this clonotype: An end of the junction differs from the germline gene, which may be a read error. The CDR3 is CAGSSWTGGDEQYF. Written as DNA, the CDR3 is TGTGCCGGCAGCTCCTGGACAGGGGGGGACGAGCAGTACTTC. The chain recombines TRBV11-2 with TRBJ2-7; 10 nucleotides align to TRBD1. This CDR3 is 14 amino acids long. Germline-derived CDR1 and CDR2 are SGHAT and FQNNGV.

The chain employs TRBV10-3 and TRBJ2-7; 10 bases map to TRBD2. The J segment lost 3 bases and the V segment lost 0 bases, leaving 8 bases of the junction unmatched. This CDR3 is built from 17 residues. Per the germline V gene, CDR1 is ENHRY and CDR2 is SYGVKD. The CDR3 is CAISESGLAGVGYEQYF. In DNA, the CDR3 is TGTGCCATCAGTGAGTCCGGCCTAGCGGGAGTCGGCTACGAGCAGTACTTC.

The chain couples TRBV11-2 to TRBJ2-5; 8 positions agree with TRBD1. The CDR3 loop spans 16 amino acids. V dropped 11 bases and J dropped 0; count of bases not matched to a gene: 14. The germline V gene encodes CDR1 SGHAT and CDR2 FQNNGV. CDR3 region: CAYSLTGAENQETQYF. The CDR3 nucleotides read TGTGCCTACAGCTTGACAGGGGCCGAAAACCAAGAGACCCAGTACTTC.

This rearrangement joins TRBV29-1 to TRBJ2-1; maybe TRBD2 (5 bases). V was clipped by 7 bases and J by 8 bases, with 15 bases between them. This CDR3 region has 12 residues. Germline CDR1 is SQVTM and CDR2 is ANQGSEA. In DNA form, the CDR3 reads TGCAGCGCCGCGCCTGACTATTATGAGCAGTTCTTC. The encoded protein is CSAAPDYYEQFF.

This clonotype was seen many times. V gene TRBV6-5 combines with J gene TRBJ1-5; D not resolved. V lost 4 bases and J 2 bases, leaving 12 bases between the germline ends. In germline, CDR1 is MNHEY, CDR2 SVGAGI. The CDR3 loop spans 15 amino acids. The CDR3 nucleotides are TGTGCCAGCAGTTCCGCGCCGGATGGCAATCAGCCCCAGCATTTT. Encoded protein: CASSSAPDGNQPQHF.

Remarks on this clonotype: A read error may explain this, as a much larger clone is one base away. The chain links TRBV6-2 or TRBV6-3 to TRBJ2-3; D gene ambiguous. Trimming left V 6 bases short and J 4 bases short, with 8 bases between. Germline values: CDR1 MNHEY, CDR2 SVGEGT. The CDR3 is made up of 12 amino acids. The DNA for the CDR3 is TGTGCCAGCAGGTGTGGTGCAGATACGCAGTATTTT. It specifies CASRCGADTQYF.

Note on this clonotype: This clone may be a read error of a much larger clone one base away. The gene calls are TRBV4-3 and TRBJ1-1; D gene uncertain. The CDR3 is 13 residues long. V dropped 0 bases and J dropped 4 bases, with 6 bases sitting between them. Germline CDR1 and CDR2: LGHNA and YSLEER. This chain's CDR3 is CASSQEASTEAFF. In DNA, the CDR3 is TGCGCCAGCAGCCAAGAAGCGAGCACTGAAGCTTTCTTT.

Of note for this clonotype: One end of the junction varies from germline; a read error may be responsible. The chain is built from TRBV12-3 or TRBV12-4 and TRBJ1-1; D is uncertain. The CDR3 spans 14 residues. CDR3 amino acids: CANSTRWWTTEAFF. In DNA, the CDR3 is TGTGCCAACAGTACACGATGGTGGACCACTGAAGCTTTCTTT.

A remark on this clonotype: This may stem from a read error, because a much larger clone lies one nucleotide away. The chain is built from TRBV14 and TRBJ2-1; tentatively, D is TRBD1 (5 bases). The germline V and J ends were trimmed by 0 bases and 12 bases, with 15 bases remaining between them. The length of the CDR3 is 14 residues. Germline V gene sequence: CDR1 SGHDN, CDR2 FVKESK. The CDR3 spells CASSQDLTANTQFF. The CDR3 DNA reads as TGTGCCAGCAGCCAAGATTTGACAGCGAACACGCAGTTCTTC.

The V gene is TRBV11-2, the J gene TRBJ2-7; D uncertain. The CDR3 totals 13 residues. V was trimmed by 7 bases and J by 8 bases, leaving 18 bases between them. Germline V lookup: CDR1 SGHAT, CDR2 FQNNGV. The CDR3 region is CASTPTPVYKQYF. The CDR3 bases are TGTGCCAGCACACCCACGCCAGTTTACAAGCAGTACTTC.

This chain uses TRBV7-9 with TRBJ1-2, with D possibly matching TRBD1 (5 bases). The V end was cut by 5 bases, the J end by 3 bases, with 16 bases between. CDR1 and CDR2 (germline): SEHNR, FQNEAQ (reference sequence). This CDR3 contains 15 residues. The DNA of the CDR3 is TGTGCCAGCAGCCGAGGACATGGGATGGACTATGGCTACACCTTC. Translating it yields CASSRGHGMDYGYTF. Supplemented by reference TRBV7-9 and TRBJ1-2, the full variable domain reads DTGVSQNPRHKITKRGQNVTFRCDPISEHNRLYWYRQTLGQGPEFLTYFQNEAQLEKSRLLSDRFSAERPKGSFSTLEIQRTEQGDSAMYLCASSRGHGMDYGYTFGSGTRLTVV.

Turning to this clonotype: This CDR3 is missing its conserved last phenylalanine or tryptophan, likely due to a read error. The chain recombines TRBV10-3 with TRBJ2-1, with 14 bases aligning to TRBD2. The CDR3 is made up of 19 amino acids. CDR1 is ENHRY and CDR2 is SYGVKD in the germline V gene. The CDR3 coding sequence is TGTGTCATCAGTGAGTCGGAGGGGACTAGCGGGAGTCTCGTCAATGAGCAGTTCATC. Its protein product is CVISESEGTSGSLVNEQFI.